A selection of T cell receptor beta chains follows, all from one sample in a study of response to subunit inactivated influenza vaccine. TCRdb ran MiXCR on the RT-PCR reads and lists one entry per CDR3 protein. The sample has fewer than 800,000 distinct CDR3 sequences, less than 20% seen once; the top ten hold around 10%. The sequences come from PBMCs from blood, collected 12 days after vaccination. The receptors here all came from a man in his forties or fifties who received an inactivated influenza vaccine. The CDR3 runs from the conserved cysteine through the conserved F or W. The order of the fields is V gene, J gene, CDR3 protein.

>TRBV12-3/TRBV12-4|TRBJ2-6
CASTTSPGSGANVLTF
>TRBV12-3/TRBV12-4|TRBJ2-1
CASSLGVLAGGLSEQFF
>TRBV7-9|TRBJ2-2
CASSHRDKLNTGELFF
>TRBV7-2|TRBJ1-1
CASSLAEGDFGAFF
>TRBV15|TRBJ2-1
CATSTPVRDYNEQFF
>TRBV5-6|TRBJ1-4
CASSRPGQANEKLFF
>TRBV20-1|TRBJ2-1
CSARDFDGTSGNYNEQFF
>TRBV10-3|TRBJ2-7
CAISYGRDGFFEQYF
>TRBV28|TRBJ2-1
CASSLRSSYNEQFF
>TRBV4-1|TRBJ2-5
CASSQDPGQGDWETQYF
>TRBV4-1|TRBJ2-1
CASSQQGYNEQFF
>TRBV27|TRBJ2-3
CASRSGYSTDTQYF
>TRBV4-3|TRBJ1-5
CASSQESGGLGQPQHF
>TRBV5-1|TRBJ1-2
CASSLGPTGGYTF
>TRBV5-1|TRBJ1-1
CASSPEGALGEAFF
>TRBV11-2|TRBJ2-3
CASSLGTSPDTQYF
>TRBV20-1|TRBJ2-3
CSARNRLPSSTDTQYF
>TRBV6-2/TRBV6-3|TRBJ1-3
CASRRAARGSGNTIYF
>TRBV4-3|TRBJ1-1
CASSQGIQGGETEAFF
>TRBV9|TRBJ2-1
CASSVGSGPEQFF
>TRBV11-2|TRBJ1-5
CASSTGTGSGQPQHF
>TRBV7-9|TRBJ2-7
CASSLERGRAYEQYF
>TRBV5-8|TRBJ2-2
CASGPANTGELFF
>TRBV4-1|TRBJ2-7
CASSQTPQGLIANLNEQYF
>TRBV20-1|TRBJ2-5
CSAPGGQETQYF
>TRBV5-6|TRBJ1-1
CASSRGGGTEAFF